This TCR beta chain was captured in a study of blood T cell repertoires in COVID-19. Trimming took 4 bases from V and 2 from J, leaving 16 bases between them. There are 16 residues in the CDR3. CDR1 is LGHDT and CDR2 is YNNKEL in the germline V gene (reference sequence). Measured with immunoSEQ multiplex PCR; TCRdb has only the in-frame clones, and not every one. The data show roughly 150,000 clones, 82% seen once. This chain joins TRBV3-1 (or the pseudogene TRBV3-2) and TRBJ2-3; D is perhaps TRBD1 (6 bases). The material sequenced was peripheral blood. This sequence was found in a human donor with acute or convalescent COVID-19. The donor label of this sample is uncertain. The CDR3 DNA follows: TGTGCCAGCAGCCGACAGTCACAGGGATTCACAGATACGCAGTATTTT. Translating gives CASSRQSQGFTDTQYF.